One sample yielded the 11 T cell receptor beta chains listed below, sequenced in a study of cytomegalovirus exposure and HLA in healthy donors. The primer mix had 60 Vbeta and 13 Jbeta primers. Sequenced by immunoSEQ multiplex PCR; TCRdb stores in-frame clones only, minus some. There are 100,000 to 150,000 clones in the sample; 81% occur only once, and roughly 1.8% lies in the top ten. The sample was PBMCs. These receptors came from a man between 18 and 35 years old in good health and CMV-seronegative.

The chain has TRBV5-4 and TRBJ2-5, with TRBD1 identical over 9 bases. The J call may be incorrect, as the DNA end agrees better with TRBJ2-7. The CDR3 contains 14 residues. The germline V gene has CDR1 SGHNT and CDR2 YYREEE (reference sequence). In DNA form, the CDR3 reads TGTGCCAGCAGTGCCGGGACAGGGTTCTACGAGCAGTACTTC. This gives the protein CASSAGTGFYEQYF.

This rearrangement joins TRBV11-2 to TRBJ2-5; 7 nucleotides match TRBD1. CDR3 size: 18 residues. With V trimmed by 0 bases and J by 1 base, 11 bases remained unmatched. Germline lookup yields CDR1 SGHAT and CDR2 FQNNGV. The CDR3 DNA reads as TGTGCCAGCAGCTTAGATACGACAGGGCCTATTCTCCAAGAGACCCAGTACTTC. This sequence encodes CASSLDTTGPILQETQYF.

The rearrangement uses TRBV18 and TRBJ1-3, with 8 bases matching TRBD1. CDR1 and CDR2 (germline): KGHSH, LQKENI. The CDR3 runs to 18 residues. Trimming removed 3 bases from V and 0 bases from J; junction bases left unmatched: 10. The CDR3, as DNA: TGTGCCAGCTCACCCTCGAGGACAGGGCTCAACTCTGGAAACACCATATATTTT. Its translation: CASSPSRTGLNSGNTIYF.

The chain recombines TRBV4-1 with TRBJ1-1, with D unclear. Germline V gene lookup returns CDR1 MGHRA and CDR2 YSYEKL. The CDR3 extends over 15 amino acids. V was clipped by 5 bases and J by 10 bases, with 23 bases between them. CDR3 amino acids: CASSGMGGGNGVAFF. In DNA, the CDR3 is TGCGCCAGCAGCGGTATGGGAGGAGGGAATGGTGTAGCTTTCTTT.

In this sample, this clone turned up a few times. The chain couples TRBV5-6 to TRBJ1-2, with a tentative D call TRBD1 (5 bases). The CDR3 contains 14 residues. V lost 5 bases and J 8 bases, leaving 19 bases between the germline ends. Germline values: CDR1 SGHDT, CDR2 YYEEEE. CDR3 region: CASSSAGPPMGYTF. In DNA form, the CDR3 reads TGTGCCAGCAGTTCTGCGGGACCCCCGATGGGCTACACCTTC.

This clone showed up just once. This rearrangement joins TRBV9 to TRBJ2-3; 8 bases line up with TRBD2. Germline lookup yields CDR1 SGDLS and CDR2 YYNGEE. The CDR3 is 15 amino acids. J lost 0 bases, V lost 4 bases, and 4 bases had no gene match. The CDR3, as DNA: TGTGCCAGCAGCCTTAGCGGGGCTAGCACAGATACGCAGTATTTT. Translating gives CASSLSGASTDTQYF.

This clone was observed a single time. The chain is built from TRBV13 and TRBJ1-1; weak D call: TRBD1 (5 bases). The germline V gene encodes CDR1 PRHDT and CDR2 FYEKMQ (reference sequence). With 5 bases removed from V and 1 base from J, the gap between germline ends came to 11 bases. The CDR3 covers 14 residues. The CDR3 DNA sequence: TGTGCCAGCAGCCGCTATACAGGGAACACTGAAGCTTTCTTT. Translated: CASSRYTGNTEAFF. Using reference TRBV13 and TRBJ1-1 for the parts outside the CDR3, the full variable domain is AAGVIQSPRHLIKEKRETATLKCYPIPRHDTVYWYQQGPGQDPQFLISFYEKMQSDKGSIPDRFSAQQFSDYHSELNMSSLELGDSALYFCASSRYTGNTEAFFGQGTRLTVV.

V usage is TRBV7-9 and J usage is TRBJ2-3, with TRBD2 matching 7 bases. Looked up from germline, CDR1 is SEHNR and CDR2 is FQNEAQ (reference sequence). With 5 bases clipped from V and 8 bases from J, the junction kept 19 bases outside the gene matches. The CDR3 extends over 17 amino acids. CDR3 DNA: TGTGCCAGCAGCCCGCGCCTCCGGGACGGGGGGAAGGGTACGCAGTATTTT. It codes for CASSPRLRDGGKGTQYF.

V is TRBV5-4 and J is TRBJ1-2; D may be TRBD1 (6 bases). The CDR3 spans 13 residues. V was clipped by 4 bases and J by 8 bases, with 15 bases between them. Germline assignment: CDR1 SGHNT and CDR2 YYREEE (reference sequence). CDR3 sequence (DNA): TGTGCCAGCAGCCTACCCCGACAGGAGGGCTACACCTTC. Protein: CASSLPRQEGYTF.

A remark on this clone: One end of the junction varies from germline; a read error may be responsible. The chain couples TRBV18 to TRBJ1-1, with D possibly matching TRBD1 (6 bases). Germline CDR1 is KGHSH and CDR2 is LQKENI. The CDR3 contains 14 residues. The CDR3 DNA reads TGTGCCAGCTCACCACCAGGGGGGGGCACTGAACCTTTCTTT. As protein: CASSPPGGGTEPFF. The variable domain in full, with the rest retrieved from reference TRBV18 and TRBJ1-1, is NAGVMQNPRHLVRRRGQEARLRCSPMKGHSHVYWYRQLPEEGLKFMVYLQKENIIDESGMPKERFSAEFPKEGPSILRIQQVVRGDSAAYFCASSPPGGGTEPFFGQGTRLTVV.

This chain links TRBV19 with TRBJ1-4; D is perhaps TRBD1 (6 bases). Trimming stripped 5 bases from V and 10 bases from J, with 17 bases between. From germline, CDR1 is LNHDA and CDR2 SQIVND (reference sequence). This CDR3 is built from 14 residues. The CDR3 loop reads CASSSATGTGKLFF. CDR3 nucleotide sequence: TGTGCCAGTAGTTCAGCGACAGGAACGGGAAAACTGTTTTTT.